Shown below are 24 T cell receptor beta chains from a single sample sequenced in a study of CD8+CD57+ T cells in acquired aplastic anemia. TCR beta VDJ and CDR3 profiles were obtained from a genomic DNA template. TCRdb itself ran the reads through MiXCR, one entry per CDR3 protein. The data hold around 200,000 distinct CDR3 sequences, with roughly 50% observed a single time. Patients included in sequencing had previously demonstrated CD8+CD57+ cell expansion by flow cytometry. Sequenced input: sorted CD4+, CD8+, or CD8+CD57+ T cells (not recorded which) from PBMCs. Every receptor here comes from a human donor with aplastic anemia.

This clonotype was seen ten or more times. The chain carries TRBV5-5 and TRBJ2-7, with D possibly being TRBD2 (6 bases). The CDR3 is 15 amino acids. Trimming cost V 3 bases and J 4 bases, with 17 bases left between them. Germline values: CDR1 SGHKS, CDR2 YYEKEE (reference sequence). The CDR3 spells CASSSRRGLPYEQYF. CDR3 in DNA: TGTGCCAGCAGCTCACGGCGGGGATTGCCTTACGAGCAGTACTTC.

The gene calls are TRBV11-2 and TRBJ1-1; D is unresolved. The CDR3 has 14 residues. V shed 6 bases and J shed 4 bases, with 15 bases lying between them. Germline CDR1 SGHAT, CDR2 FQNNGV. CDR3 sequence: CASRSIGGGTEAFF. The CDR3 bases are TGTGCCAGCAGATCAATAGGAGGAGGCACTGAAGCTTTCTTT.

This CDR3 reads CASSEHYENIQYF. In DNA form, the CDR3 reads TGTGCCAGCAGTGAACACTACGAAAACATTCAGTACTTC. J is TRBJ2-4 and V is TRBV6-1, with no clear D. Trimming shortened V by 2 bases and J by 5 bases, and 7 bases separated the two germline ends. This CDR3 comprises 13 residues. Germline CDR1 and CDR2: MNHNS and SASEGT.

The chain links TRBV7-2 to TRBJ1-1; D gene unclear. The germline gives CDR1 SGHTA, CDR2 FQGNSA. V was trimmed by 6 bases and J by 8 bases, leaving 13 bases between them. The CDR3 is 12 amino acids. The DNA of the CDR3 is TGTGCCAGCAGTTCCGCGGCTCGGGAAGCTTTCTTT. This translates into CASSSAAREAFF. The variable domain in full, with the rest retrieved from reference TRBV7-2 and TRBJ1-1, is GAGVSQSPSNKVTEKGKDVELRCDPISGHTALYWYRQSLGQGLEFLIYFQGNSAPDKSGLPSDRFSAERTGGSVSTLTIQRTQQEDSAVYLCASSSAAREAFFGQGTRLTVV.

At least ten counts were recorded for this clonotype. This chain links TRBV7-9 with TRBJ1-1; D may be TRBD1 (6 bases). Germline V lookup: CDR1 SEHNR, CDR2 FQNEAQ (reference sequence). The V gene lost 8 bases and the J gene lost 3 bases, with 16 bases spanning the gap. This CDR3 has 14 residues. The CDR3 DNA reads as TGTGCCAGCGGCAAGGGGGGCACCTACACTGAAGCTTTCTTT. Its translation: CASGKGGTYTEAFF. The entire variable domain, with the rest obtained from reference TRBV7-9 and TRBJ1-1, is as follows: DTGVSQNPRHKITKRGQNVTFRCDPISEHNRLYWYRQTLGQGPEFLTYFQNEAQLEKSRLLSDRFSAERPKGSFSTLEIQRTEQGDSAMYLCASGKGGTYTEAFFGQGTRLTVV.

This clonotype was picked up a small number of times. This chain links TRBV24-1 with TRBJ2-7; D perhaps matches TRBD1 (5 bases). Germline CDR1 KGHDR, CDR2 SFDVKD. The CDR3 is 13 amino acids. Trimming pared 2 bases from V and 1 base from J, leaving 5 bases between. The CDR3 DNA is TGTGCCACCAGTGATTACAGGTCCTACGAGCAGTACTTC. Encoded protein: CATSDYRSYEQYF.

This clonotype has at least ten counts. This chain connects TRBV7-3 to TRBJ2-2; 7 positions agree with TRBD1. CDR1 SGHTA and CDR2 FQGTGA come from the germline V gene. The CDR3 has 15 amino acids. The ends lost 1 base at V and 5 bases at J; junction bases unmatched: 4. This chain's CDR3 is CASSLMETGTGELFF. DNA of the CDR3: TGTGCCAGCAGCTTAATGGAGACAGGGACCGGGGAGCTGTTTTTT. Using reference TRBV7-3 and TRBJ2-2 for the parts outside the CDR3, the full variable domain is GAGVSQTPSNKVTEKGKYVELRCDPISGHTALYWYRQSLGQGPEFLIYFQGTGAADDSGLPNDRFFAVRPEGSVSTLKIQRTERGDSAVYLCASSLMETGTGELFFGEGSRLTVL.

This clonotype was observed many times. This chain uses TRBV20-1 with TRBJ2-7; possibly TRBD1 for D (8 bases). CDR3 length equals 14 residues. V was trimmed by 5 bases and J by 0 bases, leaving 14 bases between them. Germline V gene lookup returns CDR1 DFQATT and CDR2 SNEGSKA (reference sequence). DNA for the CDR3: TGCAGTGCTGTAACAGGGGGGGACTCCTACGAGCAGTACTTC. This gives the protein CSAVTGGDSYEQYF.

The chain is built from TRBV7-8 and TRBJ1-6, with 10 bases matching TRBD1. The CDR3 extends over 17 amino acids. After removal of 5 bases from V and 9 bases from J, the junction contained 13 bases not matched to a gene. Germline V gives CDR1 SGHVS, CDR2 FQNEAQ. CDR3 DNA: TGTGCCAGCAGCCCTCCCCTCAGACAGGGGGCGGCTTCACCCCTCCACTTT. Protein sequence: CASSPPLRQGAASPLHF.

The chain links TRBV7-3 to TRBJ2-2, with no clear D. V was pared by 5 bases and J by 5 bases, with 9 bases between. The CDR3 length is 13 residues. In germline, CDR1 is SGHTA, CDR2 FQGTGA. CDR3 residues: CASSPLPTGELFF. CDR3 nucleotide sequence: TGTGCCAGCAGCCCCCTCCCAACCGGGGAGCTGTTTTTT.

A note on this clonotype: The junction departs from the called germline gene at one end, perhaps through a read error. The chain recombines TRBV20-1 with TRBJ1-1, with no clear D. The CDR3 extends over 11 amino acids. Germline lookup yields CDR1 DFQATT and CDR2 SNEGSKA (reference sequence). The CDR3: CSARDELDAPF. Written as DNA, the CDR3 is TGCAGTGCTAGAGATGAACTCGATGCCCCTTTT.

The rearrangement uses TRBV6-1 and TRBJ1-4; 12 nucleotides match TRBD1. The CDR3 has 15 amino acids. Losses at the gene ends were 8 bases for V and 8 bases for J; bases not matched to a gene: 9. The germline V gene encodes CDR1 MNHNS and CDR2 SASEGT. The CDR3: CASAPGQGAREKLFF. In DNA form, the CDR3 reads TGTGCCAGCGCGCCGGGACAGGGGGCGCGAGAAAAACTGTTTTTT.

This clonotype was detected many times. The chain couples TRBV6-1 to TRBJ1-5; D gene ambiguous. The germline V and J ends were trimmed by 7 bases and 7 bases, with 14 bases remaining between them. Germline-derived CDR1 and CDR2 are MNHNS and SASEGT. This CDR3 has 13 residues. The CDR3 spells CASTPNGIQPQHF. The CDR3 DNA sequence: TGTGCCAGCACCCCCAACGGGATCCAGCCCCAGCATTTT.

This clonotype was observed at least ten times. The J gene is TRBJ2-7, the V gene TRBV7-2; possibly TRBD2 for D (5 bases). The CDR3 consists of 14 residues. The V and J ends lost 1 base and 7 bases respectively, with 14 bases between them. The germline V gene encodes CDR1 SGHTA and CDR2 FQGNSA. CDR3 sequence reads: CASSLDGTGREQYF. The CDR3 region has the DNA TGTGCCAGCAGCTTAGATGGTACGGGAAGGGAGCAGTACTTC.

Of note for this clonotype: The junction and the germline gene differ at one end; a read error may be behind it. The CDR3 sequence: CASSRTSGNTEAFF. In DNA, the CDR3 is TGTGCTAGCAGCCGAACCTCCGGAAACACTGAAGCTTTCTTT. The J gene is TRBJ1-1, the V gene TRBV7-9; D is unclear. The CDR3 sequence is 14 residues long. CDR1 is SEHNR and CDR2 is FQNEAQ in the germline V gene (reference sequence).

This chain joins TRBV2 and TRBJ1-2; tentatively, D is TRBD1 (5 bases). This CDR3 has 13 amino acids. Germline CDR1 reads SNHLY; CDR2 reads FYNNEI. Trimming removed 1 base from V and 8 bases from J, with 11 bases in between. This CDR3 is CASSEEGPLGYTF. The CDR3 region has the DNA TGTGCCAGCAGTGAAGAGGGGCCCTTAGGCTACACCTTC.

There are a few counts of this clonotype. Given a much more abundant clone one base away, this may be a read error. This chain joins TRBV5-1 and TRBJ1-1; D not certain. CDR1 is SGHRS and CDR2 is YFSETQ in the germline V gene. This CDR3 has 15 residues. The CDR3 sequence is CTSSPDGNQYTEAFF. The CDR3 nucleotides are TGCACCAGCAGCCCGGACGGCAACCAGTACACTGAAGCTTTCTTT.

In this sample, this clonotype turned up a few times. The CDR3 DNA reads TGTGCCAAAGACAGGGTAACCTACGAGCAGTACTTC. Its translation: CAKDRVTYEQYF. J is TRBJ2-7 and V is TRBV10-3; the match to TRBD1 covers 7 bases. The CDR3 is 12 residues long. V gave up 10 bases and J gave up 2 bases; unmatched junction bases: 5. In germline, CDR1 is ENHRY, CDR2 SYGVKD.

This clonotype was seen many times. The chain joins TRBV5-1 to TRBJ2-6, with unresolved D. The CDR3 has 15 residues. V was shortened by 4 bases and J by 0 bases, with 8 bases between the two germline ends. Looked up from germline, CDR1 is SGHRS and CDR2 is YFSETQ. The chain's CDR3 is CASSLTNSGANVLTF. CDR3 DNA: TGCGCCAGCAGCCTAACAAACTCTGGGGCCAACGTCCTGACTTTC.

This clonotype was seen at least ten times. The chain links TRBV19 to TRBJ1-3; TRBD1 is a possible D gene (6 bases). The CDR3 has 13 amino acids. With 7 bases removed from V and 3 bases from J, the gap between germline ends came to 10 bases. In germline, CDR1 is LNHDA, CDR2 SQIVND (reference sequence). The CDR3 sequence is CASNPGVGNTIYF. CDR3 nucleotide sequence: TGTGCCAGTAACCCAGGGGTTGGAAACACCATATATTTT.

This clonotype was recorded a few times. It may be a read error: a sequence one base away is much more abundant. V gene TRBV5-1 combines with J gene TRBJ2-7; 9 bases match TRBD1. CDR1 and CDR2 (germline): SGHRS, YFSETQ. The CDR3 loop spans 14 amino acids. CDR3 protein: CASRLGQGGGEQYF. The DNA of the CDR3 is TGCGCCAGCAGGTTGGGACAGGGCGGTGGCGAGCAGTACTTC.

This chain uses TRBV20-1 with TRBJ1-2; tentatively, D is TRBD1 (5 bases). The CDR3 is made up of 14 amino acids. The V end lost 3 bases, the J end lost 3 bases, and 14 bases lay between the germline ends. CDR1 is DFQATT, CDR2 SNEGSKA, per germline (reference sequence). As DNA, the CDR3 is TGCAGTGCTAGGGGGCAGGGAATACACTATGGCTACACCTTC. Amino acid sequence: CSARGQGIHYGYTF.

The rearrangement uses TRBV19 and TRBJ2-1, with D tentatively TRBD2 (6 bases). Between the trimmed V and J ends, which lost 3 bases and 3 bases, there was a span of 9 bases. Germline-derived CDR1 and CDR2 are LNHDA and SQIVND (reference sequence). The CDR3 spans 14 residues. The CDR3 sequence is CASSIGGLYNEQFF. The DNA for the CDR3 is TGTGCCAGTAGTATCGGGGGTCTCTACAATGAGCAGTTCTTC.

This rearrangement joins TRBV3-1 to TRBJ1-1; D is unresolved. CDR1 is LGHDT, CDR2 YNNKEL, per germline (reference sequence). This CDR3 spans 13 amino acids. Trimming cost V 1 base and J 5 bases, with 8 bases left between them. The chain's CDR3 is CASSQVAVTEAFF. The CDR3 nucleotides read TGTGCCAGCAGCCAAGTTGCGGTGACTGAAGCTTTCTTT.